This TCR beta chain was recorded in a study of blood T cell repertoires in COVID-19 (dated by TCRdb to 2018 to 2021). Context from the whole study: Samples covering the acute and convalescent phases of COVID-19 were provided by collaborators in the United States, Italy and Spain. Samples were obtained from the ongoing ImmuneRACE study (first 160 participants) and from over 1,000 subjects provided by 6 global collaborators. The material from the prospective study consisted of cDNA or gDNA derived from T cells, B-cell-depleted T cells, or PBMCs. A freely available public database, intended as a resource for researchers studying the immune response to SARS-CoV-2, is where the repertoires were released. Sample metadata almost always included a de-identified subject ID, COVID-19 status, age in years and sex. Subjects who had been exposed to COVID-19, were actively infected with it, or had recovered from it provided the deeply sampled blood TCRbeta repertoires that made up the dataset. Where available, HLA class I and class II types were obtained from metadata supplied by the sample provider rather than from assay-based typing. On the study overall, not on this receptor specifically: The quantity of clinical and demographic metadata differed by source and by participant and was supplied without curation.

Per the germline V gene, SQVTM is the CDR1 and ANQGSEA is the CDR2. Trimmed from V: 7 bases; trimmed from J: 6 bases; junction bases lacking a gene match: 9. The CDR3 measures 13 amino acids from cysteine to phenylalanine. Of the read, only the CDR3 DNA is kept; its 39 bases are in frame from base 1. In regard to this clone: No antigen is known for it. No base qualities exist here, and no much larger clone lies one base off it.

TCRbeta CDR3 regions were amplified from genomic DNA by means of the immunoSEQ Assay, a bias-controlled multiplex PCR. Per the authors' processing: The number of nucleated cells in each sample was estimated by amplification of reference gene primers within the assay. To quantify the absolute abundance of each unique TCRbeta CDR3 rearrangement, sequence reads were collapsed and filtered. For each sample, productive Simpson clonality was calculated as the square root of Simpson's diversity index across productive rearrangements. This immuneACCESS table, as held by TCRdb, lists in-frame sequences with V and J called but not all clones. Of the missing ones, under half trace to an unresolved V gene in checked studies; the others have no known cause. V, J and clone size derive from that table, while D and trimming were established from the DNA sequence. The sample table holds approximately 230,000 clones, of which around four fifths were seen once. Around 5.4% of the sample is taken by the ten largest.

The collaborating institutions used their own protocols to collect whole blood in K2EDTA tubes. For TCRbeta analysis, collaborators shipped samples in one of three forms: frozen whole blood, isolated PBMCs, or DNA extracted from either of those sample types. Recombination connected TRBV29-1 to TRBJ1-2; TRBD1 matches 9 bases in the middle. The TCR originated in a man at least 80 years old with acute or convalescent COVID-19. The source material was peripheral blood. The CDR3 corresponds to CSAIRDREDGYTF. Here is the DNA: TGCAGCGCGATCCGGGACAGGGAAGATGGCTACACCTTC.